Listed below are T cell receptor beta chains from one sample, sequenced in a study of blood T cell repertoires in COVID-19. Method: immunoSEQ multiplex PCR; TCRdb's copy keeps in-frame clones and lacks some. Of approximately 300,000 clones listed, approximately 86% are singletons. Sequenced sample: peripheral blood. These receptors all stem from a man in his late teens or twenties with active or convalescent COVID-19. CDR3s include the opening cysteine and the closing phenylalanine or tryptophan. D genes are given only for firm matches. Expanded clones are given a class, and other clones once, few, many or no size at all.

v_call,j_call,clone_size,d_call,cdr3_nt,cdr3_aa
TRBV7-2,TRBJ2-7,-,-,TGTGCCAGCAGCCTAGGGAGTAGCCGAACCTACGAGCAGTACTTC,CASSLGSSRTYEQYF
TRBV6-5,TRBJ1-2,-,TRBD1,TGTGCCAGCAGTTTCGGACAGGCCTTTGCTAACTATGGCTACACCTTC,CASSFGQAFANYGYTF
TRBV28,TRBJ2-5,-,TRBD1,TGTGCCAGCAGTTCGGGACAGGCCCTCGGGAAGACCCAGTACTTC,CASSSGQALGKTQYF
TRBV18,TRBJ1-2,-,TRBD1,TGTGCCAGCTTACTCACAGGGGTTGAAGGCTACACCTTC,CASLLTGVEGYTF
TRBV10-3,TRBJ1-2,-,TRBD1,TGTGCCATCAGTGACCCAGGACAGGGGGCGGACTATGGCTACACCTTC,CAISDPGQGADYGYTF
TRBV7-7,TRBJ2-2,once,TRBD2,TGTGCCAGCAGCTTGTCCATAGGGAGGGGCGAAGGCACCGGGGAGCTGTTTTTT,CASSLSIGRGEGTGELFF
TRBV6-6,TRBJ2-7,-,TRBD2,TGTGCCAGCCTTGGGGGGAGGGAAGAGCAGTACTTC,CASLGGREEQYF
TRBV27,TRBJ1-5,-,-,TGTGCCAGCAGTACAGGCTCCTATCAGCCCCAGCATTTT,CASSTGSYQPQHF
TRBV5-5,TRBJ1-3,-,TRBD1,TGTGCCAGCAGCTCAGTGACAGGGTACTCTGGAAACACCATATATTTT,CASSSVTGYSGNTIYF
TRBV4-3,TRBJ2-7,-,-,TGCGCCAGCAGCCAAGATCTTTGGGCCAGGCCACCGGGGGAGCAGTACTTC,CASSQDLWARPPGEQYF
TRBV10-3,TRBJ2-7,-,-,TGTGCCATCAGCGAGAAACCCCCACTAGCAGGGTACTACGAGCAGTACTTC,CAISEKPPLAGYYEQYF
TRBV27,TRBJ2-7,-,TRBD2,TGTGCCAGCAGTTACGGACTAGCCTCCTCCTACGAGCAGTACTTC,CASSYGLASSYEQYF
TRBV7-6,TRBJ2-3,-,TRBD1,TGTGCCAGCAGCTTTGAGACAGGGGGCTTGACAGATACGCAGTATTTT,CASSFETGGLTDTQYF
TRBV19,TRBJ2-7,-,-,TGTGCCAGTAGCGCGACACACTCCTACGAGCAGTACTTC,CASSATHSYEQYF
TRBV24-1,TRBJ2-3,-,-,TGTGCCACCATCCAGGGTGATACGCAGTATTTT,CATIQGDTQYF
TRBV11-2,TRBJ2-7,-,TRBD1,TGTGCCAGCAGCTCCCGCCTCCGACAGGGAAAGGGCGAGCAGTACTTC,CASSSRLRQGKGEQYF
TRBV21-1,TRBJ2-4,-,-,TGTGCCAGCAGCCCTCAGGGGGGACTAGCGGGGCTAGCCAAAAACATTCAGTACTTC,CASSPQGGLAGLAKNIQYF
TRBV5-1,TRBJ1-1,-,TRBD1,TGCGCCAGCAGAAGGTTTGTGGACAGGACGAACACTGAAGCTTTCTTT,CASRRFVDRTNTEAFF
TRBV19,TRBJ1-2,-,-,TGTGCCTCGTCCCAGGAGGAGGGAATAGGAAGCTACACCTTC,CASSQEEGIGSYTF